Listed below are T cell receptor beta chains from one sample, sequenced in a study of shared clonotypes between healthy human individuals. Libraries were prepared by immunoSEQ multiplex PCR; TCRdb keeps only in-frame clonotypes and omits some of them. The data hold 1 million to 1.3 million clones, with around 78% observed a single time. Material for sequencing was memory CD4+ T cells from PBMCs. The receptors come from a man aged 18 to 30 in good health. Some clones in this sample may be carry-over from other donors' samples. Each CDR3 is given with its conserved first and last residue. A D gene is named only where the DNA matches it firmly. Clone size is given for some rows only: seen once, a few or many times, or a class if the clone is expanded.

cdr3_aa,cdr3_nt,j_call,clone_size,d_call,v_call
CASSYPDRALSEQFF,TGTGCCAGCAGCTACCCGGACAGGGCGTTGAGTGAGCAGTTCTTC,TRBJ2-1,NA,TRBD1,TRBV7-9
CASSQANYGYTF,TGTGCCAGCAGCCAAGCAAACTATGGCTACACCTTC,TRBJ1-2,NA,NA,TRBV4-2
CASSPTGTANTEAFF,TGCGCCAGCAGCCCGACCGGGACAGCGAACACTGAAGCTTTCTTT,TRBJ1-1,NA,TRBD1,TRBV5-1
CASSRIRTASDQPQHF,TGTGCCAGCAGTCGTATACGGACAGCTTCGGATCAGCCCCAGCATTTT,TRBJ1-5,NA,NA,TRBV2
CAWGQGGYEQYF,TGTGCCTGGGGACAGGGGGGCTACGAGCAGTACTTC,TRBJ2-7,NA,TRBD1,TRBV30
CASSSRAPYEQYF,TGTGCCAGCAGTTCCCGGGCCCCCTACGAGCAGTACTTC,TRBJ2-7,NA,NA,TRBV6-5
CASSLLTGRAGNEQYF,TGTGCCAGCAGCCTTCTTACCGGACGGGCTGGGAACGAGCAGTACTTC,TRBJ2-7,NA,NA,TRBV4-2
CASSPRDRGIYGYTF,TGTGCCAGCAGCCCCAGGGACAGGGGGATCTATGGCTACACCTTC,TRBJ1-2,NA,TRBD1,TRBV9
CASSPGAPAYNEQFF,TGTGCCAGCAGCCCCGGGGCTCCCGCCTACAATGAGCAGTTCTTC,TRBJ2-1,NA,NA,TRBV16
CASTSQVNQPQHF,TGTGCCAGTACTAGTCAGGTTAATCAGCCCCAGCATTTT,TRBJ1-5,NA,NA,TRBV19
CASSSGDYEQFF,TGTGCCAGCAGTTCAGGGGATTATGAGCAGTTCTTC,TRBJ2-1,NA,NA,TRBV28
CASSALTGTTGELFF,TGTGCCAGCAGCGCACTGACAGGGACCACCGGGGAGCTGTTTTTT,TRBJ2-2,NA,TRBD1,TRBV7-9
CASSLLGTGDLNGYTF,TGTGCCAGCAGTTTACTCGGGACAGGGGATCTGAACGGCTACACCTTC,TRBJ1-2,NA,TRBD1,TRBV28
CASSLTGTAGEKLFF,TGTGCCAGCAGCTTGACGGGGACGGCGGGTGAAAAACTGTTTTTT,TRBJ1-4,NA,NA,TRBV7-2
CASSTETGGNTGELFF,TGTGCCAGCTCAACAGAGACAGGGGGGAACACCGGGGAGCTGTTTTTT,TRBJ2-2,NA,TRBD1,TRBV18
CATPGLADPRSSYEQYF,TGTGCCACCCCTGGACTAGCGGACCCGAGGAGCTCCTACGAGCAGTACTTC,TRBJ2-7,NA,NA,TRBV7-5
CSVARGTYEQYF,TGCAGCGTTGCTCGGGGGACCTACGAGCAGTACTTC,TRBJ2-7,once,NA,TRBV29-1
CASRPLAEVYNEQFF,TGTGCCAGTCGCCCACTAGCGGAGGTGTACAATGAGCAGTTCTTC,TRBJ2-1,NA,TRBD2,TRBV6-1
CASSLEGGSNQPQHF,TGCGCCAGCAGCTTGGAGGGAGGGAGCAATCAGCCCCAGCATTTT,TRBJ1-5,NA,NA,TRBV5-1
CASSSDGTGYEQYF,TGCGCCAGCAGCTCGGACGGGACAGGCTACGAGCAGTACTTC,TRBJ2-7,NA,TRBD1,TRBV5-1
CASSLRGNYGYTF,TGTGCCAGCAGTTTAAGGGGTAACTATGGCTACACCTTC,TRBJ1-2,NA,NA,TRBV28
CATSSQIGSNQPQHF,TGTGCCACCAGCTCTCAAATAGGAAGCAATCAGCCCCAGCATTTT,TRBJ1-5,NA,NA,TRBV15
CASSLVREVGRTGANVLTF,TGTGCCAGCAGCTTAGTTAGAGAGGTCGGCAGGACGGGGGCCAACGTCCTGACTTTC,TRBJ2-6,NA,NA,TRBV11-2
CASSLDAGELFF,TGTGCCAGCAGCTTAGACGCCGGGGAGCTGTTTTTT,TRBJ2-2,NA,NA,TRBV7-3
CASTSGAGDGYTF,TGTGCCAGCACCTCAGGGGCGGGGGACGGCTACACCTTC,TRBJ1-2,NA,NA,TRBV6-5
CASIGIKWEGQETQYF,TGTGCCAGCATCGGGATTAAGTGGGAGGGGCAAGAGACCCAGTACTTC,TRBJ2-5,NA,TRBD2,TRBV2
CASSPSGGLAYNTGELFF,TGTGCCAGCAGCCCTAGTGGGGGACTAGCGTACAACACCGGGGAGCTGTTTTTT,TRBJ2-2,NA,TRBD2,TRBV9
CAIAQSYEQYF,TGTGCCATCGCACAGAGCTACGAGCAGTACTTC,TRBJ2-7,NA,NA,TRBV10-3
CASRLGGRKTEAFF,TGTGCCAGCCGCCTCGGGGGGCGAAAGACTGAAGCTTTCTTT,TRBJ1-1,NA,NA,TRBV6-5
CASSPQGQGVSGRETQYF,TGTGCCAGCAGTCCCCAAGGCCAGGGGGTCTCGGGTCGGGAGACCCAGTACTTC,TRBJ2-5,few,TRBD1,TRBV27
CASSQSLTGGADTQYF,TGCGCCAGCAGCCAATCCCTTACAGGGGGCGCAGATACGCAGTATTTT,TRBJ2-3,NA,TRBD1,TRBV4-3
CASSSSGTPMNTEAFF,TGTGCCAGCAGCTCCTCCGGGACACCTATGAACACTGAAGCTTTCTTT,TRBJ1-1,NA,NA,TRBV5-6
CASRFRGSKGAEAFF,TGTGCCAGTAGATTCCGGGGGTCTAAGGGTGCTGAAGCTTTCTTT,TRBJ1-1,NA,NA,TRBV19
CASGPPGQDEQFF,TGTGCTAGTGGCCCCCCGGGCCAAGATGAGCAGTTCTTC,TRBJ2-1,few,NA,TRBV12-5
CASSKSSGSDEQFF,TGTGCCAGCTCGAAAAGTTCCGGGTCGGATGAGCAGTTCTTC,TRBJ2-1,NA,NA,TRBV18
CASSYGTSGIRNEQFF,TGTGCCAGCAGCTACGGGACTAGCGGGATCAGGAATGAGCAGTTCTTC,TRBJ2-1,many,TRBD2,TRBV4-2